These 30 T cell receptor beta chains share one sample of origin, sequenced in a study of T cell responses to AZD1222 COVID-19 vaccine. Repertoires were generated with immunoSEQ multiplex PCR, while TCRdb's copy carries only in-frame clones and drops some. The data hold 45,000 or so clones, with 85% to 90% observed a single time. Source: peripheral blood, taken 28 days after the second AZD1222 dose. The receptors were gathered from an adult who received the AZD1222 COVID-19 vaccine.

This chain connects TRBV28 to TRBJ2-4; 8 nucleotides match TRBD1. The CDR3 runs to 14 residues. J lost 6 bases, V lost 3 bases, and 4 bases had no gene match. CDR1 MDHEN and CDR2 SYDVKM come from the germline V gene. The CDR3 nucleotides are TGTGCCAGCAGTTTTCCGGGGACAGGAAACATTCAGTACTTC. Translated, it gives CASSFPGTGNIQYF.

V is TRBV28 and J is TRBJ1-2; D ambiguous. The V gene lost 1 base and the J gene lost 5 bases, with 11 bases spanning the gap. In germline, CDR1 is MDHEN, CDR2 SYDVKM. This CDR3 is 14 amino acids long. DNA of the CDR3: TGTGCCAGCAGTTTATCGCCAGCGACATATGGCTACACCTTC. It is translated as CASSLSPATYGYTF.

The chain recombines TRBV13 with TRBJ2-2; D ambiguous. Germline V lookup: CDR1 PRHDT, CDR2 FYEKMQ (reference sequence). Trimming cost V 1 base and J 8 bases, with 5 bases left between them. CDR3 size: 12 residues. CDR3 sequence (DNA): TGTGCCAGCAGCTTAGTTGGTGGGGAGCTGTTTTTT. This encodes CASSLVGGELFF.

With regard to this clone: The junction does not match germline at one end; this may be a read error. The chain recombines TRBV6-2 or TRBV6-3 with TRBJ2-4, with D possibly being TRBD1 or TRBD2 (6 bases each). The germline V gene encodes CDR1 MNHEY and CDR2 SVGEGT. The CDR3 runs to 12 residues. DNA of the CDR3: TGTGCCAGCAGTCACCGTAAGGGGGGCGAGGACTTC. Amino acid sequence: CASSHRKGGEDF.

The genes are TRBV5-4 and TRBJ2-7; weak D call: TRBD2 (6 bases). The germline V gene has CDR1 SGHNT and CDR2 YYREEE (reference sequence). This CDR3 has 15 residues. Trimming shortened V by 0 bases and J by 4 bases, and 14 bases separated the two germline ends. The chain's CDR3 is CASSLDPGASYEQYF. Here the CDR3 DNA reads TGTGCCAGCAGCTTGGATCCGGGAGCTTCTTACGAGCAGTACTTC. The variable domain in full, completed from reference TRBV5-4 and TRBJ2-7, reads ETGVTQSPTHLIKTRGQQVTLRCSSQSGHNTVSWYQQALGQGPQFIFQYYREEENGRGNFPPRFSGLQFPNYSSELNVNALELDDSALYLCASSLDPGASYEQYFGPGTRLTVT.

The V call is TRBV7-9, the J call TRBJ2-7; D might be TRBD1 (6 bases). The germline gives CDR1 SEHNR, CDR2 FQNEAQ (reference sequence). The CDR3 runs 14 residues. V lost 3 bases and J lost 1, with 10 bases in between. The CDR3 here is CASSLLQGSYEQYF. CDR3 DNA sequence: TGTGCCAGCAGCTTGTTGCAGGGGTCCTACGAGCAGTACTTC.

V and J are TRBV27 and TRBJ1-6; D call uncertain. Trimming left V 6 bases short and J 2 bases short, with 14 bases between. The CDR3 is 16 residues long. Germline V gives CDR1 MNHEY, CDR2 SMNVEV (reference sequence). As DNA, the CDR3 is TGTGCCAGCAGCCGACTGGGGATCGCCTATAATTCACCCCTCCACTTT. This gives the protein CASSRLGIAYNSPLHF.

The V and J genes are TRBV19 and TRBJ2-5, with D perhaps assigned TRBD1 or TRBD2 (5 bases each). Trimming left V 3 bases short and J 1 base short, with 12 bases between. The CDR3 covers 15 residues. Germline CDR1 is LNHDA and CDR2 is SQIVND (reference sequence). In DNA form, the CDR3 reads TGTGCCAGTAGTATTATCGGGGCCCTCCAAGAGACCCAGTACTTC. It yields the protein CASSIIGALQETQYF.

A single count supports this clone. The genes are TRBV5-6 and TRBJ2-1; D gene unclear. CDR1 is SGHDT and CDR2 is YYEEEE in the germline V gene. The length of the CDR3 is 13 residues. Trimming pared 2 bases from V and 6 bases from J, leaving 9 bases between. CDR3 in amino acids: CASSFVASNEQFF. CDR3 DNA: TGTGCCAGCAGCTTTGTCGCGAGCAATGAGCAGTTCTTC. Full variable domain (missing parts from reference TRBV5-6 and TRBJ2-1): DAGVTQSPTHLIKTRGQQVTLRCSPKSGHDTVSWYQQALGQGPQFIFQYYEEEERQRGNFPDRFSGHQFPNYSSELNVNALLLGDSALYLCASSFVASNEQFFGPGTRLTVL.

On this clone: The sample contains more than one DNA sequence encoding this CDR3. J is TRBJ1-3 and V is TRBV9, with D perhaps TRBD1 (5 bases). Germline lookup yields CDR1 SGDLS and CDR2 YYNGEE. This CDR3 region has 12 residues. Trimming shortened V by 0 bases and J by 7 bases, and 5 bases separated the two germline ends. The CDR3 DNA reads as TGTGCCAGCAGCGTAGAGGGGAACACCATATATTTT. Protein sequence: CASSVEGNTIYF.

The chain has TRBV19 and TRBJ2-3; D possibly matches TRBD1 or TRBD2 (5 bases each). With 4 bases removed from V and 2 bases from J, the gap between germline ends came to 19 bases. From germline, CDR1 is LNHDA and CDR2 SQIVND (reference sequence). The CDR3 loop spans 17 amino acids. This CDR3 is CASSTPGRALTTDTQYF. CDR3 in DNA: TGTGCCAGTAGTACGCCGGGACGAGCGTTGACCACAGATACGCAGTATTTT.

V gene TRBV2 combines with J gene TRBJ1-2, with D unresolved. Germline V CDR1 and CDR2: SNHLY, FYNNEI. The CDR3 is made up of 11 amino acids. The V gene lost 7 bases and the J gene lost 5 bases, with 8 bases spanning the gap. The chain's CDR3 is CASTYSYGYTF. The CDR3 DNA is TGTGCCAGCACGTACAGTTATGGCTACACCTTC.

V and J are TRBV3-1 (or the pseudogene TRBV3-2) and TRBJ2-1; 11 bases align to TRBD2. Germline CDR1 reads LGHDT; CDR2 reads YNNKEL (reference sequence). This CDR3 comprises 15 residues. J gave up 5 bases and V 4 bases, and 4 bases lay outside the gene matches. The CDR3 loop reads CASSPRLAGNNEQFF. Here the CDR3 DNA reads TGTGCCAGCAGCCCCCGACTAGCGGGGAACAATGAGCAGTTCTTC.

The V call is TRBV5-4, the J call TRBJ2-2, with D unclear. The CDR3 is 14 amino acids. Germline V CDR1 and CDR2: SGHNT, YYREEE (reference sequence). V was shortened by 0 bases and J by 4 bases, with 7 bases between the two germline ends. The CDR3 sequence: CASSLGAGTGELFF. The CDR3 DNA reads as TGTGCCAGCAGCTTGGGGGCCGGCACCGGGGAGCTGTTTTTT. The complete variable domain, with remaining parts taken from reference TRBV5-4 and TRBJ2-2, reads ETGVTQSPTHLIKTRGQQVTLRCSSQSGHNTVSWYQQALGQGPQFIFQYYREEENGRGNFPPRFSGLQFPNYSSELNVNALELDDSALYLCASSLGAGTGELFFGEGSRLTVL.

V usage is TRBV28 and J usage is TRBJ2-5; weak D call: TRBD1 (5 bases). The CDR3 contains 13 residues. The V gene's germline CDR1 is MDHEN and CDR2 SYDVKM. V dropped 6 bases and J dropped 10 bases, with 18 bases sitting between them. The CDR3, as DNA: TGTGCCAGCAGCATGGGGAAACGGACATACCAGTACTTC. Protein: CASSMGKRTYQYF.

The chain uses TRBV9 and TRBJ1-1, with TRBD1 identical over 7 bases. The V gene's germline CDR1 is SGDLS and CDR2 YYNGEE. The junction had 5 bases not matched to a gene; V was cut back by 6 bases and J by 0 bases. The CDR3 loop spans 14 amino acids. CDR3 protein: CASNERGLNTEAFF. Here the CDR3 DNA reads TGTGCCAGCAACGAAAGGGGGCTGAACACTGAAGCTTTCTTT.

The chain employs TRBV4-1 and TRBJ2-7; 9 bases align to TRBD1. The V and J ends lost 3 bases and 5 bases, in that order; junction bases with no gene match: 5. The length of the CDR3 is 14 residues. Germline V CDR1 and CDR2: MGHRA, YSYEKL. The CDR3 here is CASSQGTGYHEQYF. The CDR3 DNA follows: TGCGCCAGCAGCCAGGGGACAGGGTACCACGAGCAGTACTTC.

The chain has TRBV7-9 and TRBJ2-1, with TRBD2 matching 13 bases. The CDR3 extends over 16 amino acids. The V gene's germline CDR1 is SEHNR and CDR2 FQNEAQ (reference sequence). Germline trimming cut 2 bases from V and 7 bases from J; bases unmatched to any gene: 5. As DNA, the CDR3 is TGTGCCAGCAGCTTACCGGGGACTAGCGGGGCTAATGAGCAGTTCTTC. It encodes CASSLPGTSGANEQFF.

The rearrangement joins TRBV28 to TRBJ1-4, with D perhaps matching TRBD1 (5 bases). Germline V gene data show CDR1 as MDHEN and CDR2 as SYDVKM. V lost 5 bases, J lost 0 bases, and 16 bases lay in between. This CDR3 spans 17 amino acids. The CDR3 spells CASSPGGWRATNEKLFF. The CDR3 DNA follows: TGTGCCAGCAGTCCCGGGGGGTGGCGGGCAACTAATGAAAAACTGTTTTTT.

The chain carries TRBV15 and TRBJ1-5; D is unclear. V lost 4 bases and J lost 8, with 12 bases in between. CDR3 size: 13 residues. Germline CDR1 is LNHNV and CDR2 is YYDKDF (reference sequence). The CDR3 loop is CATSNGMGKPQHF. The CDR3 DNA sequence: TGTGCCACCAGCAACGGGATGGGGAAGCCCCAGCATTTT.

The chain couples TRBV6-5 to TRBJ2-1; unclear D gene. Trimming removed 6 bases from V and 0 bases from J, with 9 bases in between. Germline V gene sequence: CDR1 MNHEY, CDR2 SVGAGI. The CDR3 loop spans 14 amino acids. CDR3 residues: CASRNPGSYNEQFF. The CDR3 DNA reads as TGTGCCAGCAGGAACCCTGGCTCCTACAATGAGCAGTTCTTC.

The chain has TRBV6-6 and TRBJ2-7; 7 positions match TRBD2. Germline assignment: CDR1 MNHNY and CDR2 SVGAGI (reference sequence). CDR3 length: 13 residues. Trimming at V came to 3 bases and at J to 3 bases, leaving 2 bases not matched to a gene. The chain's CDR3 is CASSYGGSYEQYF. The CDR3, as DNA: TGTGCCAGCAGTTATGGCGGGAGCTACGAGCAGTACTTC.

V gene TRBV29-1 combines with J gene TRBJ2-1, with 8 bases that match TRBD2. The trim removed 1 base at V and 0 bases at J, leaving 2 bases unmatched. The V gene's germline CDR1 is SQVTM and CDR2 ANQGSEA. This CDR3 has 15 amino acids. CDR3 nucleotides: TGCAGCGTTGAAGGGAGCGGGAGCTCCTACAATGAGCAGTTCTTC. This gives the protein CSVEGSGSSYNEQFF.

V gene TRBV6-6 combines with J gene TRBJ2-7; 10 nucleotides line up with TRBD2. V lost 6 bases to trimming and J lost 4 bases; unmatched junction nucleotides: 6. Germline V lookup: CDR1 MNHNY, CDR2 SVGAGI (reference sequence). The CDR3 runs 14 residues. CDR3 bases: TGTGCCAGCAGCCCCAGCGGGAGGGCTTACGAGCAGTACTTC. Amino acids: CASSPSGRAYEQYF.

Here the CDR3 reads CASSLQGTDTQYF. The CDR3 DNA is TGTGCCAGCAGTTTACAGGGCACAGATACGCAGTATTTT. The chain recombines TRBV28 with TRBJ2-3; D unclear. V lost 2 bases to trimming and J lost 1 base, with 4 bases between them. Per germline, CDR1 MDHEN and CDR2 SYDVKM. This CDR3 is 13 amino acids long.

The chain is built from TRBV28 and TRBJ2-2; D is unresolved. V lost 8 bases and J 1 base, leaving 17 bases between the germline ends. Germline V CDR1 and CDR2: MDHEN, SYDVKM. This CDR3 spans 16 amino acids. In nucleotides, the CDR3 is TGTGCCAGCCTCGCCGGCAGCTACCTGAACACCGGGGAGCTGTTTTTT. Protein: CASLAGSYLNTGELFF. The full variable domain, rest sourced from reference TRBV28 and TRBJ2-2, is DVKVTQSSRYLVKRTGEKVFLECVQDMDHENMFWYRQDPGLGLRLIYFSYDVKMKEKGDIPEGYSVSREKKERFSLILESASTNQTSMYLCASLAGSYLNTGELFFGEGSRLTVL.

CDR3 in DNA: TGCAGTGCTAGTGGGCTAGCGGGAGTTGAGCAGTTCTTC. Translated, it gives CSASGLAGVEQFF. The chain is built from TRBV20-1 and TRBJ2-1; 10 bases fit TRBD2. Germline lookup yields CDR1 DFQATT and CDR2 SNEGSKA (reference sequence). The CDR3 contains 13 residues. The ends lost 3 bases at V and 9 bases at J; junction bases unmatched: 5.

This chain links TRBV7-7 with TRBJ2-1, with D possibly being TRBD1 or TRBD2 (5 bases each). Germline V gene data show CDR1 as SSHAT and CDR2 as FNYEAQ (reference sequence). The CDR3 length is 13 residues. The V end lost 3 bases, the J end lost 9 bases, and 12 bases lay between the germline ends. The CDR3 here is CASSLGRLGEQFF. CDR3 nucleotides: TGTGCCAGCAGCTTGGGACGGCTCGGTGAGCAGTTCTTC.

The V gene is TRBV2, the J gene TRBJ2-5; 14 bases agree with TRBD2. Unmatched junction bases numbered 9, after V lost 5 bases and J lost 1 base. The CDR3 covers 18 residues. The germline V gene encodes CDR1 SNHLY and CDR2 FYNNEI. The CDR3 nucleotides read TGTGCCAGCAGTAGAGACAGGGGGACTAGCGGGAGCCAAGAGACCCAGTACTTC. The encoded protein is CASSRDRGTSGSQETQYF. Together with reference TRBV2 and TRBJ2-5, the CDR3 gives the full variable domain: EPEVTQTPSHQVTQMGQEVILRCVPISNHLYFYWYRQILGQKVEFLVSFYNNEISEKSEIFDDQFSVERPDGSNFTLKIRSTKLEDSAMYFCASSRDRGTSGSQETQYFGPGTRLLVL.

The chain carries TRBV19 and TRBJ1-5, with D maybe TRBD1 (5 bases). Deletions cut 2 bases from V and 6 bases from J, with 8 bases between. The germline gives CDR1 LNHDA, CDR2 SQIVND (reference sequence). The CDR3 loop spans 13 amino acids. CDR3 bases: TGTGCCAGTAGTATACAGGGTACTCAGCCCCAGCATTTT. It codes for CASSIQGTQPQHF.